This record looks at one T cell receptor (beta chain) sequence and its context. Its antigen is undetermined. The CDR3 length is 14 residues. In germline, CDR1 is SGHDT, CDR2 YYEEEE. V lost 5 bases to trimming and J lost 0 bases; unmatched junction nucleotides: 3. TCRdb processed the reads anew with MiXCR; each CDR3 protein has one entry. The sample lists some 900,000 distinct CDR3 sequences; about 30% were seen once. The record originates from a study of T cell repertoires in cytomegalovirus infection. Findings of the study overall: HLA-C-restricted CMV clonotypes gave the most frequent clonotype in two of eight donors.

This specimen was cultured CD8+ T cells from PBMCs, taken from culture after CMV antigen stimulation. This clonotype was obtained from a human donor in good health (CMV status not recorded). Some clones in this sample may be carry-over from other donors' samples. The chain has TRBV5-6 and TRBJ2-7, with 9 bases lining up with TRBD1. CDR3 sequence reads: CASRRQGDSYEQYF. The CDR3 DNA reads as TGTGCCAGCAGGAGACAGGGGGACTCCTACGAGCAGTACTTC.